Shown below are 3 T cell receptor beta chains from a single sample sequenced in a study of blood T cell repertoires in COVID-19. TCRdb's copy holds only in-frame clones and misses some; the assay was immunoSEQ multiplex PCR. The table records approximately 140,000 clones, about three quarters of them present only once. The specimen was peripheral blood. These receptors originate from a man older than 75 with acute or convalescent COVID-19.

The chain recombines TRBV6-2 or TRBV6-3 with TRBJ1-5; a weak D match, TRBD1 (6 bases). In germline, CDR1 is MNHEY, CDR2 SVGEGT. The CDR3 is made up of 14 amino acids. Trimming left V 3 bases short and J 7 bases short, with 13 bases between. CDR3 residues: CASSYLTGRQPQHF. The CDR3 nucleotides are TGTGCCAGCAGTTATTTGACAGGAAGGCAGCCCCAGCATTTT.

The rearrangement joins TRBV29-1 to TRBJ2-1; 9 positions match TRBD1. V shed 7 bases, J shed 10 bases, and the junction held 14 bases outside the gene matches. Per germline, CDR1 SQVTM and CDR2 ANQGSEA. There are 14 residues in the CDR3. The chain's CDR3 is CSGSGTGSYREQFF. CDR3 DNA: TGCAGCGGGTCAGGGACAGGGTCCTACAGAGAGCAGTTCTTC.

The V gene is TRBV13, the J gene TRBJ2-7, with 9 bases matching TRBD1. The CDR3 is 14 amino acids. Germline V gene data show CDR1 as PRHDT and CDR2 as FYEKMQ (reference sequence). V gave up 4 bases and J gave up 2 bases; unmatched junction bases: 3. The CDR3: CASSWGQGAYEQYF. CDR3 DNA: TGTGCCAGCAGCTGGGGACAGGGAGCCTACGAGCAGTACTTC.